The sequence of this TCR beta chain was determined in a study of a mutant IDH1 vaccine in newly diagnosed glioma. Study information: Eight vaccinations went to patients in weeks 1, 3, 5, 7, 11, 15, 19, 23. Standard pretreatment was either radiotherapy, temozolomide, or, for most, radiochemotherapy with temozolomide. Vaccination started 4-6 weeks after radiotherapy alone, or with temozolomide cycles.

Details on this clone: The target antigen is unknown. Other DNA sequences in this sample translate to the same CDR3.

The time point denotes: week 5, during vaccination. The content of each vaccine dose was 300 ug of mutant IDH1 20-mer peptide, and topical imiquimod accompanied it. Germline V gives CDR1 WSHSY, CDR2 SAAADI. Trimming stripped 6 bases from V and 2 bases from J, with 13 bases between. The CDR3 spans 14 residues. Clones were read by immunoSEQ multiplex PCR, and TCRdb kept only the in-frame ones, dropping some. This table has about 26,000 clones, approximately 80% appearing once. V gene TRBV10-2 combines with J gene TRBJ1-1; D is uncertain. The specimen comprised PBMCs, sampled from a glioma patient whose treatment included an IDH1 peptide vaccine. The source of this sequence is a man aged 35-49 years with glioma. Some clones in this sample may be carry-over from other donors' samples. CDR3 sequence reads: CASRPGPSNTEAFF. CDR3 bases: TGCGCCAGCAGACCCGGGCCAAGTAACACTGAAGCTTTCTTT.